Listed below are T cell receptor beta chains from one sample, sequenced in a study of CD8+CD57+ T cells in acquired aplastic anemia. TCRdb re-called the reads through MiXCR, storing one row per CDR3 protein. The data hold approximately 380,000 distinct CDR3 sequences, with around 68% observed a single time. The specimen sequenced was sorted CD4+, CD8+, or CD8+CD57+ T cells (not recorded which) from PBMCs. The receptors shown here come from a human donor in good health, serving as a control. CDR3s include the opening cysteine and the closing phenylalanine or tryptophan. A D gene is named only where the DNA matches it firmly. The listing skips clone size in some rows; elsewhere it reads once, few, many or a size class.

cdr3_aa	cdr3_nt	clone_size	j_call	d_call	v_call
CASSDNTGHYEAFF	TGTGCCAGCAGCGATAACACAGGACACTACGAGGCTTTCTTT	-	TRBJ1-1	-	TRBV9
CASSPEPSSTEAFF	TGTGCCAGCAGCCCTGAACCCTCGAGCACTGAAGCTTTCTTT	-	TRBJ1-1	-	TRBV7-2
CASSGGYDTEAFF	TGCGCCAGCAGTGGAGGGTACGACACTGAAGCTTTCTTT	few	TRBJ1-1	-	TRBV10-1
CASPPRDRDEQYF	TGTGCCAGCCCACCCAGGGACAGGGACGAGCAGTACTTC	-	TRBJ2-7	TRBD1	TRBV11-3
CASSPGQGGSPHF	TGTGCCAGCAGCCCTGGACAGGGCGGCTCACCCCACTTT	-	TRBJ1-6	TRBD1	TRBV7-2
CASSVVISGEQYF	TGTGCCAGCAGCGTAGTGATCTCCGGGGAGCAGTACTTC	-	TRBJ2-7	-	TRBV9
CASRRGLEEQYF	TGTGCCAGCAGGCGGGGGCTCGAAGAGCAGTACTTC	-	TRBJ2-7	-	TRBV6-5
CASSRDIWTGYVGNQPQHF	TGTGCCAGCAGCCGGGACATCTGGACAGGGTACGTAGGCAATCAGCCCCAGCATTTT	-	TRBJ1-5	TRBD1	TRBV5-4
CARSIEQGGNEQFF	TGTGCCAGAAGTATAGAACAGGGGGGCAATGAGCAGTTCTTC	once	TRBJ2-1	TRBD1	TRBV19
CASSANLYHEQF	TGTGCCAGCAGCGCGAATCTTTACCATGAGCAGTTT	-	TRBJ1-5	-	TRBV2
CASSRDGTYNEQFF	TGCGCCAGCAGCAGAGATGGGACCTACAATGAGCAGTTCTTC	-	TRBJ2-1	-	TRBV4-3
CASSSSGGRETQYF	TGTGCCAGCAGCTCTAGCGGGGGGCGGGAGACCCAGTACTTC	many	TRBJ2-5	TRBD2	TRBV7-9
CASSLGSGNYGYTF	TGTGCCAGCAGCTTGGGATCTGGGAACTATGGCTACACCTTC	-	TRBJ1-2	-	TRBV5-5
CASSLLDLGQPSYEQYF	TGCGCCAGCAGCTTGCTCGATTTGGGACAGCCTTCCTACGAGCAGTACTTC	-	TRBJ2-7	TRBD1	TRBV5-1
CASSLAWDINTSPLHF	TGCGCCAGCAGCTTGGCCTGGGACATTAACACTTCACCCCTCCACTTT	-	TRBJ1-6	-	TRBV5-1
CASSTGAQGAEAIF	TGTGCCAGCAGCACCGGAGCGCAGGGGGCTGAAGCTATCTTT	-	TRBJ1-1	TRBD1	TRBV7-9
CATSSGEGNYNSPLHF	TGTGCCACCAGCTCCGGCGAGGGAAACTATAATTCACCCCTCCACTTT	-	TRBJ1-6	-	TRBV15
CASSLRGTGYNSPLHF	TGTGCCAGCAGCTTAAGAGGGACAGGGTATAATTCACCCCTCCACTTT	-	TRBJ1-6	TRBD1	TRBV7-2
CATPSSPRLAVDTGELFF	TGTGCCACTCCCTCCTCTCCCCGACTAGCGGTGGACACCGGGGAGCTGTTTTTT	-	TRBJ2-2	TRBD2	TRBV6-1
CASSLIAGNTIYF	TGTGCCAGCAGCTTGATTGCAGGAAACACCATATATTTT	-	TRBJ1-3	-	TRBV5-6
CASSLGTAYGYTF	TGTGCCAGCAGCTTAGGGACAGCCTATGGCTACACCTTC	many	TRBJ1-2	-	TRBV11-2
CASSGQGADTLFF	TGTGCCAGCAGTGGACAGGGTGCAGATACACTGTTTTTT	-	TRBJ1-4	TRBD1	TRBV2
CASSVFTGACTQYF	TGTGCCAGCAGCGTATTTACAGGGGCATGTACGCAGTATTTT	-	TRBJ2-3	TRBD1	TRBV7-2
CSARAPGNTTF	TGCAGTGCTAGAGCTCCCGGGAACACCACCTTC	once	TRBJ1-2	-	TRBV20-1
CASNGTQGAENTEAFF	TGTGCCAGCAACGGAACACAGGGGGCTGAGAACACTGAAGCTTTCTTT	-	TRBJ1-1	TRBD1	TRBV7-9
CAISDRDGGLRGNTIYF	TGTGCCATCAGTGACCGGGACGGAGGCCTAAGGGGAAACACCATATATTTT	-	TRBJ1-3	-	TRBV10-3
CATSRDPGGLGGELFF	TGTGCCACCAGCAGAGATCCCGGGGGGCTGGGCGGGGAGCTGTTTTTT	few	TRBJ2-2	-	TRBV15
CASSNGAVVMNTEAFF	TGTGCCAGTAGTAACGGGGCAGTGGTCATGAACACTGAAGCTTTCTTT	-	TRBJ1-1	-	TRBV19
CASSQDPHNEQFF	TGTGCCAGCAGCCAAGATCCCCACAATGAGCAGTTCTTC	-	TRBJ2-1	-	TRBV5-4
CASTHDSSNQPQHF	TGTGCCAGCACCCACGACAGTAGCAATCAGCCCCAGCATTTT	many	TRBJ1-5	-	TRBV2
CATSNGYNTEAFF	TGTGCCACCAGCAATGGTTATAACACTGAAGCTTTCTTT	few	TRBJ1-1	-	TRBV15
CASQVWARTTDTQYF	TGTGCCAGCCAGGTGTGGGCGCGCACCACAGATACGCAGTATTTT	-	TRBJ2-3	-	TRBV7-2
CASAAGSAGETQYF	TGTGCCAGTGCTGCAGGGAGTGCGGGGGAGACCCAGTACTTC	-	TRBJ2-5	-	TRBV19
CASSLLSGANTYEQYF	TGTGCCAGCAGCTTATTAAGCGGGGCTAATACCTACGAGCAGTACTTC	-	TRBJ2-7	TRBD2	TRBV7-8
CASRFSTGAYEQYF	TGCGCCAGCAGGTTTTCGACAGGGGCCTACGAGCAGTACTTC	-	TRBJ2-7	TRBD1	TRBV5-4
CASSVSPEHLYGF	TGTGCCAGCAGCGTGAGCCCGGAACACCTCTATGGCTTC	-	TRBJ2-1	-	TRBV9
CASSESRPGQYSIQPQHF	TGTGCCAGCAGTGAAAGTAGGCCGGGGCAATATAGCATTCAGCCCCAGCATTTT	-	TRBJ1-5	-	TRBV7-8
CASSQDPSDRGPQYF	TGCGCCAGCAGCCAAGATCCTTCCGACAGGGGGCCTCAGTACTTC	many	TRBJ2-4	TRBD1	TRBV4-3
CASSAGTRSPSTDTQYF	TGCGCCAGCAGCGCGGGAACCCGGTCCCCGAGCACAGATACGCAGTATTTT	-	TRBJ2-3	-	TRBV11-2
CASSARAWGQGGPYEQYF	TGTGCCAGCAGCGCGAGAGCCTGGGGACAGGGAGGGCCCTACGAGCAGTACTTC	-	TRBJ2-7	TRBD1	TRBV7-9
CASSALGLVAETQYF	TGTGCCAGCAGCGCACTCGGTCTAGTGGCCGAGACCCAGTACTTC	-	TRBJ2-5	-	TRBV7-9
CASSDDRVIYGYTF	TGTGCCAGTAGTGACGACAGGGTTATCTATGGCTACACCTTC	many	TRBJ1-2	TRBD1	TRBV19
CASSEGGRNQPQHF	TGTGCCAGCAGTGAAGGGGGTCGCAATCAGCCCCAGCATTTT	few	TRBJ1-5	-	TRBV2
CASAGGGGAFLGF	TGTGCCAGCGCCGGGGGGGGGGGGGCTTTCCTTGGTTTT	-	TRBJ2-2	TRBD2	TRBV9
CASSPPGAVNTEAFF	TGTGCCAGTAGTCCCCCGGGGGCGGTGAACACTGAAGCGTTCTTT	-	TRBJ2-1	-	TRBV19
CATSSPQGGTDTQYF	TGTGCCACCAGCAGTCCCCAGGGAGGGACAGATACGCAGTATTTT	-	TRBJ2-3	TRBD2	TRBV15
CASSRDTGYEKLFF	TGTGCCAGCAGCCGCGACACGGGGTATGAAAAACTGTTTTTT	many	TRBJ1-4	-	TRBV7-6
CASSGQGVHEQYF	TGTGCCAGCAGTGGACAGGGCGTCCACGAGCAGTACTTC	-	TRBJ2-7	TRBD1	TRBV25-1